The 17 T cell receptor beta chains in this list originate from one sample, sequenced in a study of T cells expressing NK-cell markers. With the 5' RACE reads reprocessed, TCRdb shows one record per CDR3 protein and no DNA. Recorded for this sample: 300,000 to 500,000 distinct CDR3 sequences. The sample consisted of blood T cells: a sorted CD56 or NKG2C T cell subset, CD4+ or CD8+ T cells, or bulk PBMC T cells (not recorded which). The receptors derive from a woman aged 45-65 years in good health.

This chain links TRBV20-1 with TRBJ2-5; the D gene TCRdb calls, TRBD2, cannot be checked with no DNA. CDR1 and CDR2 from the germline V gene are DFQATT and SNEGSKA (reference sequence). The CDR3 runs to 14 residues. The CDR3 here is CSAREAGVGETQYF.

The chain carries TRBV29-1 and TRBJ2-6; the D call of TRBD2 rests on TCRdb alone, since no DNA is present to check it. The V gene's germline CDR1 is SQVTM and CDR2 ANQGSEA. The length of the CDR3 is 13 residues. The CDR3: CSAAGGVLRNAAF.

CDR3 loop: CASSLAGVSNQPQHF. The chain joins TRBV5-1 to TRBJ1-5. The CDR3 is 15 amino acids. Germline loops: CDR1 SGHRS, CDR2 YFSETQ.

The J gene is TRBJ2-5, the V gene TRBV7-9; without DNA, the TCRdb call of TRBD1 cannot be checked. The CDR3 loop spans 15 amino acids. Germline V gene lookup returns CDR1 SEHNR and CDR2 FQNEAQ (reference sequence). The CDR3 spells CASSSPWVAQETQYF.

CDR3 in amino acids: CASSQLAGRVFF. This sequence joins TRBV5-5 and TRBJ2-2; TCRdb returns TRBD2, unconfirmable since there is no DNA. The CDR3 contains 12 residues. Looked up from germline, CDR1 is SGHKS and CDR2 is YYEKEE (reference sequence).

The chain uses TRBV10-3 and TRBJ2-6; the TCRdb D gene call, TRBD1, has no DNA to confirm it. CDR1 ENHRY and CDR2 SYGVKD come from the germline V gene. CDR3 length: 14 amino acids. CDR3 sequence reads: CAYGGDSGANVLTF.

The V gene is TRBV5-5, the J gene TRBJ2-7. The CDR3 has 12 amino acids. CDR1 is SGHKS, CDR2 YYEKEE, per germline (reference sequence). The CDR3 reads CACWDATYEQYF.

The rearrangement uses TRBV12-3 or TRBV12-4 and TRBJ1-2; TCRdb returns TRBD1, unconfirmable since there is no DNA. The CDR3 totals 16 residues. This CDR3 reads CASSPAGQLLHYGYTF.

The chain has TRBV29-1 and TRBJ1-1; TCRdb's assignment of TRBD1 cannot be checked, as there is no DNA. Germline CDR1 is SQVTM and CDR2 is ANQGSEA. The length of the CDR3 is 13 residues. The CDR3 region is CSVASLGGAEAFF.

The rearrangement uses TRBV7-9 and TRBJ1-4; TCRdb lists TRBD1, though no DNA is available to test this call. Germline loops: CDR1 SEHNR, CDR2 FQNEAQ (reference sequence). The CDR3 runs 14 residues. CDR3 sequence: CASRSGTDNEKLFF.

J is TRBJ2-7 and V is TRBV6-5; lacking DNA, the TRBD1 call made by TCRdb goes unchecked. The CDR3 consists of 16 residues. Germline V lookup: CDR1 MNHEY, CDR2 SVGAGI. The CDR3 region is CASSYRTVAKAREQYF.

The chain employs TRBV29-1 and TRBJ2-1. The CDR3 covers 11 residues. The germline CDR1 and CDR2 sequences are SQVTM and ANQGSEA. CDR3 sequence: CSVITQNEQFF.

J is TRBJ1-1 and V is TRBV5-1; TCRdb indicates TRBD1, and absent DNA this call remains unverified. Germline assignment: CDR1 SGHRS and CDR2 YFSETQ. The CDR3 covers 14 residues. CDR3 in amino acids: CASSPSGGWTEAFF.

This chain joins TRBV6-1 and TRBJ1-3; the TRBD1 assignment by TCRdb is unverifiable without DNA. The CDR3 is made up of 16 amino acids. The V gene's germline CDR1 is MNHNS and CDR2 SASEGT. The CDR3: CASSEAQGPPGNTIYF.

CDR3 sequence: CSARLTSGYNEQFF. The chain links TRBV20-1 to TRBJ2-1; the TCRdb call, TRBD2, lacks DNA for checking. Germline V gene data show CDR1 as DFQATT and CDR2 as SNEGSKA (reference sequence). This CDR3 is built from 14 residues.

V is TRBV18 and J is TRBJ2-3; TCRdb selects TRBD2, and the lack of DNA leaves this call unchecked. This CDR3 contains 16 residues. Germline lookup yields CDR1 KGHSH and CDR2 LQKENI. This CDR3 is CASSPIPGLGSDTQYF. The whole variable domain, filled in from reference TRBV18 and TRBJ2-3, reads NAGVMQNPRHLVRRRGQEARLRCSPMKGHSHVYWYRQLPEEGLKFMVYLQKENIIDESGMPKERFSAEFPKEGPSILRIQQVVRGDSAAYFCASSPIPGLGSDTQYFGPGTRLTVL.

V is TRBV7-2 and J is TRBJ2-4; with no DNA, the TCRdb D assignment of TRBD1 cannot be verified. The CDR3 loop spans 19 amino acids. Per the germline V gene, CDR1 is SGHTA and CDR2 is FQGNSA. The CDR3 reads CASSPPRDRGRVAKNIQYF. Full variable domain (remainder filled in from reference TRBV7-2 and TRBJ2-4): GAGVSQSPSNKVTEKGKDVELRCDPISGHTALYWYRQSLGQGLEFLIYFQGNSAPDKSGLPSDRFSAERTGGSVSTLTIQRTQQEDSAVYLCASSPPRDRGRVAKNIQYFGAGTRLSVL.